The 17 T cell receptor beta chains presented below share a single source sample, sequenced in a study of cytotoxic CD8 clonotypes in ibrutinib-treated CLL. This table comes from immunoSEQ multiplex PCR, and its TCRdb copy is limited to in-frame clones, with some not included. Of roughly 29,000 clones listed, around 76% are singletons. The source material was PBMCs, sampled after 36 months of ibrutinib treatment. All receptors derive from a human donor with chronic lymphocytic leukemia.

This clone was observed once. This chain uses TRBV7-6 with TRBJ2-3; D not resolved. Germline CDR1 SGHVS, CDR2 FNYEAQ. V lost 5 bases and J 1 base, leaving 7 bases between the germline ends. CDR3 length: 13 amino acids. The CDR3 coding sequence is TGTGCCAGCAGCGCCCATGGCACAGATACGCAGTATTTT. This sequence encodes CASSAHGTDTQYF.

The rearrangement joins TRBV13 to TRBJ2-2, with a weak D call TRBD1 (5 bases). This CDR3 has 14 amino acids. V lost 8 bases to trimming and J lost 0 bases, with 10 bases between them. CDR1 is PRHDT, CDR2 FYEKMQ, per germline (reference sequence). CDR3 bases: TGTGCCAGCTCCAGGGATCCGAACACCGGGGAGCTGTTTTTT. It translates to CASSRDPNTGELFF.

This clone was counted a single time. The chain combines TRBV4-2 with TRBJ2-3; TRBD1 or TRBD2 may be the D gene (5 bases each). From germline, CDR1 is LGHNA and CDR2 YNFKEQ. This CDR3 is 15 amino acids long. The V end was cut by 3 bases, the J end by 6 bases, with 16 bases between. The chain's CDR3 is CASSQGSAGSDTQYF. In DNA form, the CDR3 reads TGTGCCAGCAGCCAGGGTAGTGCAGGGAGTGATACGCAGTATTTT.

The chain combines TRBV25-1 with TRBJ1-1; D may be TRBD1 (5 bases). The germline CDR1 and CDR2 sequences are MGHDK and SYGVNS. Between the trimmed V and J ends, which lost 1 base and 0 bases, there was a span of 12 bases. The CDR3 runs 16 residues. CDR3 sequence: CASSEFGPGLNTEAFF. The DNA for the CDR3 is TGTGCCAGCAGTGAATTTGGCCCAGGGCTGAACACTGAAGCTTTCTTT.

V is TRBV11-2 and J is TRBJ1-1; D is unresolved. The CDR3 has 15 residues. The V end was cut by 1 base, the J end by 0 bases, with 9 bases between. CDR1 is SGHAT, CDR2 FQNNGV, per germline. CDR3 protein: CASSLVATMNTEAFF. The CDR3, as DNA: TGTGCCAGCAGCTTAGTTGCCACCATGAACACTGAAGCTTTCTTT.

The chain employs TRBV5-4 and TRBJ1-1; no firm D call. CDR3 length: 14 residues. Trimming stripped 0 bases from V and 0 bases from J, with 6 bases between. Germline V gene lookup returns CDR1 SGHNT and CDR2 YYREEE (reference sequence). In DNA, the CDR3 is TGTGCCAGCAGCTTGGGGTCGGTGAACACTGAAGCTTTCTTT. Translation: CASSLGSVNTEAFF.

The rearrangement joins TRBV13 to TRBJ2-1; no firm D call. Germline CDR1 is PRHDT and CDR2 is FYEKMQ (reference sequence). V was cut by 1 base and J by 9 bases, with 7 bases left in between. This CDR3 has 12 amino acids. This chain's CDR3 is CASSLAGLEQFF. The CDR3 DNA reads as TGTGCCAGCAGCTTAGCAGGCCTTGAGCAGTTCTTC.

This chain uses TRBV4-3 with TRBJ2-7; no firm D call. The V end lost 0 bases, the J end lost 0 bases, and 12 bases lay between the germline ends. Germline loops: CDR1 LGHNA, CDR2 YSLEER. The CDR3 is 16 amino acids. The DNA of the CDR3 is TGCGCCAGCAGCCAAGATCATGGTTCAAGCTCCTACGAGCAGTACTTC. Protein sequence: CASSQDHGSSSYEQYF.

The chain combines TRBV5-1 with TRBJ2-3, with 8 bases identical to TRBD2. In germline, CDR1 is SGHRS, CDR2 YFSETQ. CDR3 length equals 14 residues. Trimming cost V 5 bases and J 1 base; bases outside gene matches: 3. The CDR3 is CASRPRGGTDTQYF. The CDR3 nucleotides are TGCGCCAGCAGACCGCGGGGGGGCACAGATACGCAGTATTTT.

There are a few counts of this clone. The J gene is TRBJ1-2, the V gene TRBV7-6, with TRBD1 matching 7 bases. There are 13 residues in the CDR3. Per the germline V gene, CDR1 is SGHVS and CDR2 is FNYEAQ. V was pared by 5 bases and J by 4 bases, with 4 bases of the junction left unmatched. This CDR3 reads CASSPGTAYGYTF. As DNA, the CDR3 is TGTGCCAGCAGCCCGGGGACAGCCTATGGCTACACCTTC.

The rearrangement uses TRBV7-9 and TRBJ2-1; TRBD1 matches 7 bases. Trimming removed 3 bases from V and 5 bases from J; junction bases left unmatched: 4. This CDR3 is 14 amino acids long. The germline gives CDR1 SEHNR, CDR2 FQNEAQ (reference sequence). The CDR3 loop is CASSLGQNNNEQFF. As DNA, the CDR3 is TGTGCCAGCAGCTTGGGACAGAACAACAATGAGCAGTTCTTC. Looking up the rest from reference TRBV7-9 and TRBJ2-1 gives the full variable domain: DTGVSQNPRHKITKRGQNVTFRCDPISEHNRLYWYRQTLGQGPEFLTYFQNEAQLEKSRLLSDRFSAERPKGSFSTLEIQRTEQGDSAMYLCASSLGQNNNEQFFGPGTRLTVL.

The rearrangement joins TRBV18 to TRBJ2-2, with TRBD2 matching 9 bases. The germline V gene has CDR1 KGHSH and CDR2 LQKENI. The CDR3 length is 15 residues. V shed 3 bases and J 4 bases; nucleotides not matched to a gene: 3. The DNA of the CDR3 is TGTGCCAGCTCACCGTTGACTAGCGGCACCGGGGAGCTGTTTTTT. Translated: CASSPLTSGTGELFF. The variable domain in full, completed from reference TRBV18 and TRBJ2-2, reads NAGVMQNPRHLVRRRGQEARLRCSPMKGHSHVYWYRQLPEEGLKFMVYLQKENIIDESGMPKERFSAEFPKEGPSILRIQQVVRGDSAAYFCASSPLTSGTGELFFGEGSRLTVL.

V gene TRBV12-5 combines with J gene TRBJ1-1; no clear D gene. Trimming cost V 0 bases and J 7 bases, with 6 bases left between them. Germline CDR1 and CDR2: LGHNT and FRNRAP. This CDR3 is 12 amino acids long. CDR3 coding DNA: TGTGCTAGTGGTTTGGTACGAGTTGAAGCTTTCTTT. Its protein is CASGLVRVEAFF.

The J gene is TRBJ2-2, the V gene TRBV27; D remains ambiguous. Germline lookup yields CDR1 MNHEY and CDR2 SMNVEV (reference sequence). The CDR3 consists of 16 residues. The V gene lost 2 bases and the J gene lost 0 bases, with 10 bases spanning the gap. Here the CDR3 reads CASSLKGPANTGELFF. For the CDR3, the DNA is TGTGCCAGCAGTTTAAAGGGCCCCGCGAACACCGGGGAGCTGTTTTTT.

The rearrangement joins TRBV7-8 to TRBJ1-1, with D tentatively TRBD1 (5 bases). Looked up from germline, CDR1 is SGHVS and CDR2 is FQNEAQ. V lost 1 base to trimming and J lost 4 bases, with 10 bases between them. The CDR3 length is 14 residues. The CDR3 DNA is TGTGCCAGCAGCTTAGAGGGACTAGGCACTGAAGCTTTCTTT. Translating it yields CASSLEGLGTEAFF.

V is TRBV13 and J is TRBJ2-5; D ambiguous. The CDR3 length is 14 residues. Trimming pared 5 bases from V and 1 base from J, leaving 11 bases between. Per the germline V gene, CDR1 is PRHDT and CDR2 is FYEKMQ (reference sequence). The CDR3 loop reads CASSPRSFQETQYF. Here the CDR3 DNA reads TGTGCCAGCAGCCCCCGGTCTTTCCAAGAGACCCAGTACTTC.

This clone occurred once. This chain joins TRBV5-4 and TRBJ2-5; 10 positions agree with TRBD1. This CDR3 contains 14 residues. The V segment lost 3 bases and the J segment 5 bases; nucleotides outside the gene matches: 4. Per germline, CDR1 SGHNT and CDR2 YYREEE (reference sequence). This chain's CDR3 is CASSSGTGVETQYF. The CDR3 DNA reads as TGTGCCAGCAGCTCCGGGACAGGGGTGGAGACCCAGTACTTC.